Presented here are 20 T cell receptor beta chains from one specimen sequenced in a study of T cell responses to AZD1222 COVID-19 vaccine. The data were produced by immunoSEQ multiplex PCR, yet TCRdb's version contains in-frame clones alone and is incomplete. The sample consists of approximately 76,000 clones, roughly 80% of them appearing once. The sequences come from peripheral blood, collected on day 0 of AZD1222 vaccination. These receptor sequences come from an adult in good health.

The CDR3 bases are TGTGCCAGCAGTTATAGAGCGGTGAACACTGAAGCTTTCTTT. This encodes CASSYRAVNTEAFF. The rearrangement uses TRBV6-5 and TRBJ1-1; D not certain. CDR3 length: 14 residues. Trimming shortened V by 3 bases and J by 0 bases, and 8 bases separated the two germline ends. From germline, CDR1 is MNHEY and CDR2 SVGAGI.

The rearrangement uses TRBV13 and TRBJ2-7, with D uncertain. CDR1 and CDR2 (germline): PRHDT, FYEKMQ (reference sequence). Trimming took 0 bases from V and 3 from J, leaving 9 bases between them. There are 14 residues in the CDR3. This chain's CDR3 is CASSLGGRSYEQYF. The CDR3 DNA follows: TGTGCCAGCAGCTTAGGCGGACGGAGCTACGAGCAGTACTTC. Variable domain in full (rest from reference TRBV13 and TRBJ2-7): AAGVIQSPRHLIKEKRETATLKCYPIPRHDTVYWYQQGPGQDPQFLISFYEKMQSDKGSIPDRFSAQQFSDYHSELNMSSLELGDSALYFCASSLGGRSYEQYFGPGTRLTVT.

V is TRBV3-1 (or the pseudogene TRBV3-2) and J is TRBJ2-1; 9 bases match TRBD2. CDR1 and CDR2 from the germline V gene are LGHDT and YNNKEL (reference sequence). The CDR3 consists of 15 residues. Germline trimming cut 4 bases from V and 5 bases from J; bases unmatched to any gene: 6. For the CDR3, the DNA is TGTGCCAGCAGCCCCCCCGGACTAGCGCACAATGAGCAGTTCTTC. Its translation: CASSPPGLAHNEQFF.

This clone was counted once. The chain recombines TRBV5-1 with TRBJ2-6, with 7 bases fitting TRBD1. The CDR3 is 18 residues long. The ends lost 5 bases at V and 0 bases at J; junction bases unmatched: 11. Looked up from germline, CDR1 is SGHRS and CDR2 is YFSETQ. The CDR3, as DNA: TGCGCCAGCAGGTCCGACAGGGCGCTCTCCTCTGGGGCCAACGTCCTGACTTTC. Its protein is CASRSDRALSSGANVLTF.

This chain uses TRBV19 with TRBJ1-1; 8 positions agree with TRBD1. The CDR3 spans 15 residues. The germline gives CDR1 LNHDA, CDR2 SQIVND (reference sequence). Germline trimming cut 5 bases from V and 0 bases from J; bases unmatched to any gene: 5. The chain's CDR3 is CASSLLDRVNTEAFF. The CDR3 nucleotides are TGTGCCAGTAGTCTCTTGGACAGGGTGAACACTGAAGCTTTCTTT.

This clone was counted a few times. The V gene is TRBV27, the J gene TRBJ1-1; possible D gene TRBD1, 5 bases. The V and J ends lost 0 bases and 1 base respectively, with 15 bases between them. This CDR3 has 17 amino acids. CDR1 and CDR2 from the germline V gene are MNHEY and SMNVEV (reference sequence). CDR3 loop: CASSLSVISGQNTEAFF. For the CDR3, the DNA is TGTGCCAGCAGTTTATCGGTAATTAGTGGACAGAACACTGAAGCTTTCTTT.

The rearrangement links TRBV27 to TRBJ2-2, with 7 bases aligning to TRBD2. The germline V gene encodes CDR1 MNHEY and CDR2 SMNVEV (reference sequence). V lost 4 bases and J lost 4; bases outside the gene matches: 6. The CDR3 contains 15 residues. CDR3 sequence: CASSWGGVRTGELFF. DNA for the CDR3: TGTGCCAGCAGTTGGGGAGGGGTTCGCACCGGGGAGCTGTTTTTT.

The genes are TRBV6-5 and TRBJ2-5, with TRBD2 identical over 7 bases. V was pared by 2 bases and J by 5 bases, with 2 bases of the junction left unmatched. Germline values: CDR1 MNHEY, CDR2 SVGAGI. There are 13 residues in the CDR3. Here the CDR3 reads CASSYLGGETQYF. Written as DNA, the CDR3 is TGTGCCAGCAGTTACCTGGGGGGGGAGACCCAGTACTTC.

The chain employs TRBV19 and TRBJ2-2; D possibly matches TRBD1 or TRBD2 (6 bases each). Germline assignment: CDR1 LNHDA and CDR2 SQIVND (reference sequence). The V end was cut by 3 bases, the J end by 7 bases, with 15 bases between. This CDR3 has 15 residues. The CDR3 bases are TGTGCCAGTAGTATCGTGGGGGGCCGGGTCGGGGAGCTGTTTTTT. It codes for CASSIVGGRVGELFF. Full variable domain (missing parts from reference TRBV19 and TRBJ2-2): DGGITQSPKYLFRKEGQNVTLSCEQNLNHDAMYWYRQDPGQGLRLIYYSQIVNDFQKGDIAEGYSVSREKKESFPLTVTSAQKNPTAFYLCASSIVGGRVGELFFGEGSRLTVL.

This chain links TRBV6-5 with TRBJ1-1; 7 bases line up with TRBD1. The germline V gene encodes CDR1 MNHEY and CDR2 SVGAGI. Trimming at V came to 6 bases and at J to 4 bases, leaving 8 bases not matched to a gene. CDR3 length equals 14 residues. The CDR3 coding sequence is TGTGCCAGCAGACGAACCGACAGGGTCACTGAAGCTTTCTTT. Translated, it gives CASRRTDRVTEAFF.

The chain uses TRBV5-8 and TRBJ1-4; D not certain. CDR1 is SGHTS, CDR2 YDEGEE, per germline. The CDR3 is 15 residues long. Trimming shortened V by 4 bases and J by 5 bases, and 15 bases separated the two germline ends. In DNA form, the CDR3 reads TGTGCCAGCAGCCCGCAGACCTCCCGCAATGAAAAACTGTTTTTT. It yields the protein CASSPQTSRNEKLFF.

This clone was detected only once. The genes are TRBV15 and TRBJ2-5; D unclear. This CDR3 has 15 amino acids. The V end lost 2 bases, the J end lost 2 bases, and 12 bases lay between the germline ends. Germline CDR1 reads LNHNV; CDR2 reads YYDKDF (reference sequence). CDR3 sequence (DNA): TGTGCCACCAGCAGAACTCGCGGCCCACAAGAGACCCAGTACTTC. It encodes CATSRTRGPQETQYF.

This clone came up once. This chain connects TRBV7-9 to TRBJ2-3; D gene unclear. The CDR3 totals 12 residues. The germline V gene encodes CDR1 SEHNR and CDR2 FQNEAQ (reference sequence). Trimming shortened V by 4 bases and J by 6 bases, and 8 bases separated the two germline ends. The CDR3 loop reads CASSSARDTQYF. The CDR3 DNA reads as TGTGCCAGCAGCTCCGCCCGGGATACGCAGTATTTT.

The gene calls are TRBV7-8 and TRBJ1-2, with TRBD1 matching 8 bases. CDR1 is SGHVS and CDR2 is FQNEAQ in the germline V gene. This CDR3 spans 16 amino acids. V shed 2 bases and J 3 bases; nucleotides not matched to a gene: 8. CDR3 protein: CASSLSVGRGHYGYTF. CDR3 coding DNA: TGTGCCAGCAGCTTATCTGTGGGCAGGGGGCACTATGGCTACACCTTC.

The V call is TRBV15, the J call TRBJ1-4; TRBD1 is a possible D gene (6 bases). The CDR3 is made up of 16 amino acids. V was pared by 0 bases and J by 8 bases, with 16 bases between. Per germline, CDR1 LNHNV and CDR2 YYDKDF (reference sequence). CDR3 nucleotide sequence: TGTGCCACCAGCAGAGATCTCGGGGGGGCAGGCGAAAAACTGTTTTTT. This codes for CATSRDLGGAGEKLFF.

This chain joins TRBV7-9 and TRBJ2-7, with D tentatively TRBD2 (6 bases). The CDR3 extends over 15 amino acids. Looked up from germline, CDR1 is SEHNR and CDR2 is FQNEAQ (reference sequence). V dropped 0 bases and J dropped 0 bases, with 9 bases sitting between them. The CDR3 bases are TGTGCCAGCAGCTTAGCGGCGGGGAGCTCCTACGAGCAGTACTTC. Its protein is CASSLAAGSSYEQYF.

This clone was counted only a few times. The CDR3, as DNA: TGTGCCAGCAGCACCGGGTGGGGAAGAGCTGAAGCTTTCTTT. Translated: CASSTGWGRAEAFF. V gene TRBV11-1 combines with J gene TRBJ1-1; unclear D gene. The CDR3 spans 14 residues. CDR1 SGHAT and CDR2 FQDESV come from the germline V gene (reference sequence). V was trimmed by 5 bases and J by 6 bases, leaving 16 bases between them.

The chain links TRBV25-1 to TRBJ2-1; 7 nucleotides agree with TRBD1. The length of the CDR3 is 14 residues. V was clipped by 1 base and J by 15 bases; unmatched bases: 12. Per germline, CDR1 MGHDK and CDR2 SYGVNS. The CDR3 loop reads CASSEFGSGGIWFF. In DNA form, the CDR3 reads TGTGCCAGCAGTGAATTCGGGTCAGGGGGTATTTGGTTCTTC.

The V call is TRBV7-2, the J call TRBJ2-3; 9 bases line up with TRBD2. The CDR3 runs 14 residues. CDR1 SGHTA and CDR2 FQGNSA come from the germline V gene. Losses at the gene ends were 4 bases for V and 5 bases for J; bases not matched to a gene: 4. The chain's CDR3 is CASSSHSGGDTQYF. The CDR3 DNA is TGTGCCAGCAGCTCGCATAGCGGGGGAGATACGCAGTATTTT.

The CDR3 bases are TGTGCCAGCAGTCTGGACAGGGTGGGCACTGAAGCTTTCTTT. Encoded protein: CASSLDRVGTEAFF. This chain links TRBV27 with TRBJ1-1; TRBD1 agrees at 8 bases. The V segment lost 5 bases and the J segment 4 bases; nucleotides outside the gene matches: 6. The germline V gene encodes CDR1 MNHEY and CDR2 SMNVEV (reference sequence). This CDR3 comprises 14 residues.